This is a list of T cell receptor beta chains from one sample in a study of siplizumab effects on memory and regulatory T cells. Sequencing was performed with immunoSEQ multiplex PCR; in TCRdb, only in-frame clones are kept and a portion is missing. The sample carries 85,000 or so clones, 95% recorded once. Sequencing input: CD8+ T cells sorted from blood. The receptors shown here come from a human donor in good health. Each CDR3 is given with its conserved first and last residue.

>TRBJ2-7|TRBV11-2
CASSLGGLYEQYF
>TRBJ1-1|TRBV25-1
CASSEGRQGKFF
>TRBJ2-6|TRBV2
CASSGSGLAGGAGANVLTF
>TRBJ2-1|TRBV4-1
CASSQDSRGYNEQFF
>TRBJ2-5|TRBV6-1
CASSEGTSGGETQYF
>TRBJ2-3|TRBV19
CASSPMAGATDTQYF
>TRBJ1-1|TRBV7-9
CASSFIRDMLTEAFF
>TRBJ2-1|TRBV6-5
CASGTSGRTNNEQFF
>TRBJ2-7|TRBV28
CASGTGTSRYEQYF
>TRBJ1-4|TRBV7-8
CASSFDREKLFF
>TRBJ2-7|TRBV11-3
CASSPGTGPAYEQYF
>TRBJ2-7|TRBV6-6
CASSYSVGTYEQYF
>TRBJ2-7|TRBV6-6
CASSYSPDYEQYF
>TRBJ2-1|TRBV7-9
CASSLDPMDEQFF
>TRBJ2-7|TRBV4-1
CASSQDRHSSYEQYF
>TRBJ1-5|TRBV19
CASLGKSYNQPQHF
>TRBJ1-2|TRBV9
CASSVEDSYGYTF
>TRBJ2-7|TRBV28
CASSLGTTGLSSYEQYF
>TRBJ2-1|TRBV6-5
CASRRLAGGYNEQFF
>TRBJ2-7|TRBV15
CATSRVPGGQTYEQYF
>TRBJ2-7|TRBV27
CASSLVGRAYEQYF
>TRBJ2-7|TRBV6-5
CASRGDRGLAGEQYF
>TRBJ2-7|TRBV9
CASSEQGSSYEQYF
>TRBJ2-1|TRBV29-1
CSVVPSSYNEQFF
>TRBJ2-2|TRBV28
CASSFSGELFF
>TRBJ2-7|TRBV5-1
CASSYTRYEQYF
>TRBJ2-7|TRBV4-1
CASSQGGGGNEQYF
>TRBJ2-7|TRBV27
CASSWTGAGYYEQYF
>TRBJ2-1|TRBV9
CASSAPSGRRYNEQFF
>TRBJ2-5|TRBV2
CASRALAGEETQYF
>TRBJ1-1|TRBV5-4
CASSLGSGRMNTEAFF
>TRBJ2-1|TRBV4-1
CASSQGLADEQFF
>TRBJ1-2|TRBV4-2
CASSQDKVALDYGYTF
>TRBJ1-2|TRBV30
CAWSVSVGDGYTF
>TRBJ1-1|TRBV9
CASSVGWRETEAFF
>TRBJ1-4|TRBV19
CASTPGQANEKLFF
>TRBJ2-1|TRBV19
CASSIVGQGNNEQFF
>TRBJ2-1|TRBV6-1
CASSHRTWAHNEQFF
>TRBJ2-3|TRBV14
CASSPQGVDQNTDTQYF
>TRBJ2-5|TRBV2
CASSEEGGETQYF
>TRBJ1-1|TRBV6-1
CASSSGPEAFF
>TRBJ1-3|TRBV2
CASNPTERGGNTIYF
>TRBJ2-6|TRBV6-5
CASRPRDNINVLTF
>TRBJ2-7|TRBV5-1
CASSFGGRYEQYF
>TRBJ2-5|TRBV6-5
CASSSGYPQETQYF
>TRBJ1-2|TRBV11-3
CASSLVGGYGYTF
>TRBJ2-2|TRBV6-5
CASSYSTGEDTGELFF
>TRBJ2-1|TRBV18
CASSPTEALGWNNEQFF
>TRBJ2-7|TRBV29-1
CSVESLALEQYF
>TRBJ1-2|TRBV29-1
CSVEDPDRAGYGYTF
>TRBJ2-7|TRBV14
CASSQDRGLGYEQYF
>TRBJ2-2|TRBV7-9
CASSLTSGSTGELFF
>TRBJ2-3|TRBV9
CASSVGLATDTQYF
>TRBJ2-1|TRBV4-2
CASSQDGLTYNEQFF
>TRBJ2-1|TRBV7-9
CASSLVPVYNEQFF
>TRBJ2-2|TRBV27
CASSWGQGQDGELFF
>TRBJ2-7|TRBV19
CASGVQTGEAEQYF